One and the same sample provided the 2 T cell receptor beta chains below, sequenced in a study of cytomegalovirus exposure and HLA in healthy donors. The PCR contained 60 Vbeta and 13 Jbeta primers. The repertoire was sequenced with immunoSEQ multiplex PCR; TCRdb's copy has only in-frame clones and lacks some. The table records approximately 220,000 clones, roughly 80% of them present only once. Sequenced sample: PBMCs. These TCRs come from a middle-aged man in good health and CMV-seronegative.

The genes are TRBV19 and TRBJ2-3, with 7 nucleotides matching TRBD2. After removal of 1 base from V and 0 bases from J, the junction contained 10 bases not matched to a gene. The CDR3 has 18 amino acids. Germline V gene sequence: CDR1 LNHDA, CDR2 SQIVND (reference sequence). Here the CDR3 reads CASSIGHPSGISTDTQYF. Here the CDR3 DNA reads TGTGCCAGTAGTATAGGTCACCCCAGCGGGATTAGCACAGATACGCAGTATTTT. Full variable domain (remainder filled in from reference TRBV19 and TRBJ2-3): DGGITQSPKYLFRKEGQNVTLSCEQNLNHDAMYWYRQDPGQGLRLIYYSQIVNDFQKGDIAEGYSVSREKKESFPLTVTSAQKNPTAFYLCASSIGHPSGISTDTQYFGPGTRLTVL.

The chain couples TRBV6-1 to TRBJ2-3, with a weak D call TRBD1 (7 bases). Trimming shortened V by 8 bases and J by 3 bases, and 18 bases separated the two germline ends. The CDR3 length is 15 residues. The V gene's germline CDR1 is MNHNS and CDR2 SASEGT. Written as DNA, the CDR3 is TGTGCCAGCCTGACAGCAGGGGGGATTACAGATACGCAGTATTTT. Translating it yields CASLTAGGITDTQYF.